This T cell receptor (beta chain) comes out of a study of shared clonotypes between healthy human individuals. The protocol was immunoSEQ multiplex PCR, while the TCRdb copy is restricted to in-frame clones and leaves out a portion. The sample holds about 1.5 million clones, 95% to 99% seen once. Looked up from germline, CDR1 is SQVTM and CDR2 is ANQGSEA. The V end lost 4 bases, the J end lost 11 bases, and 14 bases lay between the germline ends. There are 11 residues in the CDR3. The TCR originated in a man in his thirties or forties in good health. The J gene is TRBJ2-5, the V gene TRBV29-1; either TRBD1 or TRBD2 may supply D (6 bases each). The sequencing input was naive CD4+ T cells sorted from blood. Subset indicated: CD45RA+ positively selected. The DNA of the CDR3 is TGCAGCGTTGGGGGGGCCTGGGAGCAGTACTTC. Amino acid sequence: CSVGGAWEQYF. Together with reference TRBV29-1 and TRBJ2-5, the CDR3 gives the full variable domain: SAVISQKPSRDICQRGTSLTIQCQVDSQVTMMFWYRQQPGQSLTLIATANQGSEATYESGFVIDKFPISRPNLTFSTLTVSNMSPEDSSIYLCSVGGAWEQYFGPGTRLLVL.